Following are 16 T cell receptor beta chains from one sample sequenced in a study of blood T cells in healthy people across ages. Primers used in a second PCR of roughly 6 to 11 cycles were a sample-barcoded 5' primer and a J-beta primer mix. One entry per CDR3 protein results from TCRdb running MiXCR on the 5' RACE reads. The sample shows fewer than 2 million distinct CDR3 sequences, around 42% of them seen only once. What was sequenced was blood. These receptor sequences come from a human donor in good health.

This clonotype was detected ten times or more. The chain is built from TRBV5-1 and TRBJ2-7; 8 bases are a match to TRBD1. CDR3 size: 14 residues. Unmatched junction bases numbered 7, after V lost 5 bases and J lost 3 bases. Germline V gives CDR1 SGHRS, CDR2 YFSETQ. CDR3 nucleotides: TGCGCCAGCAGTAACCGACAGGGGAACTACGAGCAGTACTTC. Its translation is CASSNRQGNYEQYF.

The V call is TRBV2, the J call TRBJ1-5; no definite D call. Trimming took off 5 bases at V and 0 bases at J, with 11 bases between the two ends. CDR3 length: 15 residues. The germline V gene has CDR1 SNHLY and CDR2 FYNNEI. The CDR3 sequence is CASSPLRTSNQPQHF. CDR3 bases: TGTGCCAGCAGTCCTTTGAGGACTAGCAATCAGCCCCAGCATTTT.

Regarding this clonotype: A read error may account for a junction end that differs from germline. The chain uses TRBV6-5 and TRBJ2-1; perhaps TRBD2 as D (6 bases). Germline V lookup: CDR1 MNHEY, CDR2 SVGAGI. This CDR3 region has 13 residues. CDR3 DNA: TGTGCCAGCACCGGTGGGACTGCCAATGAGCTGTTCTTC. Translating gives CASTGGTANELFF.

This clonotype was seen a handful of times. The gene calls are TRBV6-7 and TRBJ1-5; perhaps TRBD1 as D (6 bases). TRBV6-7 is treated as an ORF (open reading frame) with a function not yet certain. This CDR3 region has 14 residues. Trimming stripped 6 bases from V and 2 bases from J, with 11 bases between. The CDR3 sequence is CASRSRQGNQPQHF. CDR3 sequence (DNA): TGTGCCAGCAGATCTCGACAGGGCAATCAGCCCCAGCATTTT.

This clonotype was seen ten or more times. The chain is built from TRBV7-9 and TRBJ2-3, with TRBD1 matching over 7 bases. CDR1 and CDR2 (germline): SEHNR, FQNEAQ (reference sequence). CDR3 length equals 14 residues. V shed 2 bases and J 5 bases; nucleotides not matched to a gene: 4. The CDR3 is CASSLRTGGDTQYF. In DNA, the CDR3 is TGTGCCAGCAGCTTACGGACAGGAGGAGATACGCAGTATTTT.

This CDR3 is CASSPLAPTTRGYTF. The CDR3 DNA reads as TGTGCCAGCAGCCCCTTGGCCCCTACAACGAGAGGCTACACCTTC. The V gene is TRBV7-8, the J gene TRBJ1-2; D gene uncertain. Germline CDR1 and CDR2: SGHVS and FQNEAQ. This CDR3 is built from 15 residues. Trimming left V 5 bases short and J 8 bases short, with 21 bases between.

This clonotype was recorded a few times. The rearrangement uses TRBV7-6 and TRBJ2-5; no firm D call. The J call is in doubt because the DNA end fits TRBJ2-7 better. The CDR3 covers 14 residues. CDR1 is SGHVS, CDR2 FNYEAQ, per germline. Here the CDR3 DNA reads TGTGCCAGCAGCTTAGGATCTTCCCTCTACGAGCAGTACTTC. This encodes CASSLGSSLYEQYF.

V usage is TRBV10-3 and J usage is TRBJ1-3; D unclear. This CDR3 spans 12 amino acids. CDR1 ENHRY and CDR2 SYGVKD come from the germline V gene. V lost 9 bases, J lost 5 bases, and 11 bases lay in between. The CDR3 reads CAMAKERNTIYF. The CDR3 region has the DNA TGTGCCATGGCGAAGGAGAGAAACACCATATATTTT.

The chain is built from TRBV12-3 or TRBV12-4 and TRBJ2-5; 9 bases are shared with TRBD1. This CDR3 has 16 amino acids. With V trimmed by 6 bases and J by 4 bases, 12 bases remained unmatched. The CDR3 is CASSSGTGKSAETQYF. Here the CDR3 DNA reads TGTGCCAGCAGCTCGGGGACAGGGAAATCTGCAGAGACCCAGTACTTC.

This clonotype showed up just a few times. The V gene is TRBV7-9, the J gene TRBJ2-1; D may be TRBD2 (5 bases). Trimming took 2 bases from V and 10 from J, leaving 18 bases between them. Germline assignment: CDR1 SEHNR and CDR2 FQNEAQ (reference sequence). The length of the CDR3 is 15 residues. The CDR3 region has the DNA TGTGCCAGCAGCTTAAGTGCCGGACTCCTGAAAGAGCAGTTCTTC. Protein sequence: CASSLSAGLLKEQFF.

V is TRBV25-1 and J is TRBJ1-2, with no clear D. Germline V gene sequence: CDR1 MGHDK, CDR2 SYGVNS. The CDR3 contains 13 residues. Between the trimmed V and J ends, which lost 2 bases and 4 bases, there was a span of 8 bases. For the CDR3, the DNA is TGTGCCAGCAGTGAAGCGGCAGGCTATGGCTACACCTTC. As protein: CASSEAAGYGYTF.

The V call is TRBV7-2, the J call TRBJ2-5, with D possibly called TRBD1 or TRBD2 (5 bases each). Per the germline V gene, CDR1 is SGHTA and CDR2 is FQGNSA. The length of the CDR3 is 14 residues. The germline V and J ends were trimmed by 5 bases and 5 bases, with 15 bases remaining between them. The CDR3, as DNA: TGTGCCAGCAGCCGTGGACACCCGGGGGAGACCCAGTACTTC. Protein product: CASSRGHPGETQYF.

The gene calls are TRBV20-1 and TRBJ2-7, with D perhaps matching TRBD1 (5 bases). This CDR3 comprises 14 residues. The V gene's germline CDR1 is DFQATT and CDR2 SNEGSKA (reference sequence). V lost 3 bases and J lost 7, with 19 bases in between. The CDR3 spells CSARGRPSRREQYF. For the CDR3, the DNA is TGCAGTGCTAGGGGGCGGCCTTCTCGTAGGGAGCAGTACTTC.

This clonotype was picked up one time. The V gene is TRBV27, the J gene TRBJ2-3; 11 nucleotides line up with TRBD2. J was trimmed by 3 bases and V by 11 bases; bases with no gene match: 10. Per the germline V gene, CDR1 is MNHEY and CDR2 is SMNVEV (reference sequence). The CDR3 runs 15 residues. CDR3 loop: CAPATSGEHTDTQYF. The DNA of the CDR3 is TGTGCCCCCGCGACTAGCGGGGAGCATACAGATACGCAGTATTTT.

The CDR3 loop is CASSLILRGTSGANVLTF. In DNA form, the CDR3 reads TGTGCCAGCAGTTTAATCCTGAGGGGGACCTCTGGGGCCAACGTCCTGACTTTC. J is TRBJ2-6 and V is TRBV12-3 or TRBV12-4; D might be TRBD1 (6 bases). This CDR3 comprises 18 residues. V was clipped by 2 bases and J by 0 bases, with 14 bases between them.

This clonotype was found many times. The chain joins TRBV11-3 to TRBJ2-7, with D unresolved. Germline V gene lookup returns CDR1 SGHNT and CDR2 YENEEA. Trimming stripped 5 bases from V and 6 bases from J, with 20 bases between. The CDR3 is made up of 15 amino acids. For the CDR3, the DNA is TGTGCCAGCAGCCCCCGAGGCGTACCATCAGGCGAGCAGTACTTC. Residues: CASSPRGVPSGEQYF.